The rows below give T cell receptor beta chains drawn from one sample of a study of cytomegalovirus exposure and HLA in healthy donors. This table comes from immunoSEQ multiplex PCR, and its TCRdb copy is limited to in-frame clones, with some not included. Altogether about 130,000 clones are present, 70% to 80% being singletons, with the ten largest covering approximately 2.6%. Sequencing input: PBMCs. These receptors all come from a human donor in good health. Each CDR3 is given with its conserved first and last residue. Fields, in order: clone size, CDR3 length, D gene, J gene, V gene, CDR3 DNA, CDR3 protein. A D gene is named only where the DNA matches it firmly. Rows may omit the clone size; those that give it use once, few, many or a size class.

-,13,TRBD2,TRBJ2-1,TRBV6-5,TGTGCCAGCCGGGCGGGGGGCATAGATGAGCAGTTCTTC,CASRAGGIDEQFF
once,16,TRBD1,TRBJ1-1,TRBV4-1,TGCGCCAGCAGCCAAGATCCCGGCAGGGGGTCGGCTGAAGCTTTCTTT,CASSQDPGRGSAEAFF
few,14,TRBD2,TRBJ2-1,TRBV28,TGTGCCAGCAGACCCGGACTAGTAGGATCTGAGCAGTTCTTC,CASRPGLVGSEQFF
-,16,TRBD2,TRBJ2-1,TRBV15,TGTGCCACCAGCATTCGCACCGGGACTAGCGGAGGTGAGCAGTTCTTC,CATSIRTGTSGGEQFF
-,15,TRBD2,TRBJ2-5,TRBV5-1,TGCGCCAGCAGCACGCGGGGGGGCCAGGGAGAGACCCAGTACTTC,CASSTRGGQGETQYF
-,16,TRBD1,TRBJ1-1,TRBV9,TGTGCCAGCAGCGTGGGACCGACAGGGGGCAGAACTGAAGCTTTCTTT,CASSVGPTGGRTEAFF
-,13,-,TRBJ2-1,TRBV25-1,TGTGCCAGCAGTCTGACTCCCGGGGATGAGCAGTTCTTC,CASSLTPGDEQFF
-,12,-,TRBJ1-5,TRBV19,TGTGCCAGCACCGGGGGAAATCAGCCCCAGCATTTT,CASTGGNQPQHF
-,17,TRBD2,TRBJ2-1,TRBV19,TGTGCCAGTAGTAGAACCGGGACTAGCGGGAGGGGCAATGAGCAGTTCTTC,CASSRTGTSGRGNEQFF
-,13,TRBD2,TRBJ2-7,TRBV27,TGTGCCAGCAGCCCAAGCGGGAGTAACGAGCAGTACTTC,CASSPSGSNEQYF
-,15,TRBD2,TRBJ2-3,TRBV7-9,TGTGCCAGCAGTGTTGCCGGGACTAGCGTAGATACGCAGTATTTT,CASSVAGTSVDTQYF
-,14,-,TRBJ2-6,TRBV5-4,TGTGCCAGCAGCTCAGGGCCCGGGGCCAACGTCCTGACTTTC,CASSSGPGANVLTF
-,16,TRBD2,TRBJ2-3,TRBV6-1,TGTGCCAGCAGTGGTTCCGGCCTAGCGGGGATGAATACGCAGTATTTT,CASSGSGLAGMNTQYF